These 6 T cell receptor beta chains were sequenced from one sample in a study of untreated major depressive disorder. These receptors have no known antigen. Study findings and constraints: TRBV05-01 (Vbeta 5.1) usage was higher in CD4+ T cells of depressed patients than controls.

Profiling relied on immunoSEQ multiplex PCR, and the TCRdb table lists in-frame clones only, not all of them. The data show under 25,000 clones, with more than 90% seen just once and about 0.6% held by the top ten. The specimen sequenced was CD4+ T cells from PBMCs. These receptors were obtained from a woman between 40 and 50 years old with major depressive disorder.

The V and J genes are TRBV10-3 and TRBJ1-2; 9 bases line up with TRBD1. Germline CDR1 is ENHRY and CDR2 is SYGVKD. The CDR3 has 17 residues. Germline trimming cut 0 bases from V and 8 bases from J; bases unmatched to any gene: 13. The CDR3 DNA reads TGTGCCATCAGTGAGTCTGCGGGACAGGGAGGTTTTGGCGGCTACACCTTC. Translation gives CAISESAGQGGFGGYTF.

On this clone itself: An end of the junction differs from the germline gene, which may be a read error. The chain recombines TRBV5-1 with TRBJ2-7; 7 nucleotides line up with TRBD1. The CDR3 loop spans 14 amino acids. Germline-derived CDR1 and CDR2 are SGHRS and YFSETQ. The CDR3, as DNA: TGCGCCAGCAGCTTGACAGGGGAGACCTACGGGCAGTACTTC. Translation: CASSLTGETYGQYF.

V is TRBV10-2 and J is TRBJ1-6; TRBD1 matches at 8 bases. Germline V lookup: CDR1 WSHSY, CDR2 SAAADI. The CDR3 is 16 amino acids. V lost 0 bases and J lost 8; bases outside the gene matches: 6. The CDR3 protein is CASSESGQGNHSPLHF. The CDR3 nucleotides are TGCGCCAGCAGTGAGTCCGGACAGGGAAACCATTCACCCCTCCACTTT.

The chain links TRBV30 to TRBJ2-7; TRBD2 might be the D (6 bases). Germline values: CDR1 GTSNPN, CDR2 SVGIG (reference sequence). Between the trimmed V and J ends, which lost 2 bases and 0 bases, there was a span of 14 bases. The CDR3 runs to 15 residues. The CDR3: CAWSSQAGSSYEQYV. The CDR3 region has the DNA TGTGCCTGGAGTTCGCAAGCGGGTAGCTCCTACGAGCAGTACGTC.

V is TRBV19 and J is TRBJ2-2, with TRBD1 matching over 8 bases. Unmatched junction bases numbered 13, after V lost 10 bases and J lost 6 bases. CDR1 and CDR2 from the germline V gene are LNHDA and SQIVND (reference sequence). The CDR3 consists of 15 residues. The CDR3 coding sequence is TGTGCCACGACACCCGCCACAGGGGGAGCCGGGGAGCTGTTTTTT. Amino acids: CATTPATGGAGELFF.

The chain couples TRBV12-5 to TRBJ2-7; TRBD1 is a possible D gene (6 bases). Per germline, CDR1 LGHNT and CDR2 FRNRAP. The CDR3 runs 13 residues. With 2 bases removed from V and 6 bases from J, the gap between germline ends came to 11 bases. CDR3 DNA sequence: TGTGCTAGTGGTTTGCGACAGGAAAGCGAGCAGTACTTC. Translation: CASGLRQESEQYF.